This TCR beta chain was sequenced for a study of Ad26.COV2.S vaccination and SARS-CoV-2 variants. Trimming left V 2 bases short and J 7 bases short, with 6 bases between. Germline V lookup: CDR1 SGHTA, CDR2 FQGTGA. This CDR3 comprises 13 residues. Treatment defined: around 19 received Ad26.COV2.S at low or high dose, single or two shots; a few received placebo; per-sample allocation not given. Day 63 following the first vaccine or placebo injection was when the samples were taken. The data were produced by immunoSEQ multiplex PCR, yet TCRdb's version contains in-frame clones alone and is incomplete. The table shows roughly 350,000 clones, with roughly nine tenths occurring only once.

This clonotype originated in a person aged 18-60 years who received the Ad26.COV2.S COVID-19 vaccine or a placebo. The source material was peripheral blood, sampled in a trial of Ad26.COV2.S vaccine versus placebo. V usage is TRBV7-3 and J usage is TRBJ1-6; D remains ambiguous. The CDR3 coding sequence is TGTGCCAGCAGCTTAGGAAAAAATTCACCCCTCCACTTT. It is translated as CASSLGKNSPLHF.